These 10 T cell receptor beta chains were all obtained from the same sample, sequenced in a study of T cell clusters in autoimmune cytopenias. TRB was amplified from about 270 ng of peripheral blood genomic DNA per sample. One tube held mixed TRB-A and TRB-B primer pools for touch-down PCR. From its re-call of the multiplex PCR reads, TCRdb lists each CDR3 protein once, without DNA. Here the sample table reports about 2,200 distinct CDR3 sequences. The sample was peripheral blood. These TCRs come from a human donor with an autoimmune cytopenia or autoimmune hepatitis (not recorded which).

The chain joins TRBV5-1 to TRBJ2-7; TCRdb returns TRBD1, unconfirmable since there is no DNA. The CDR3 has 13 amino acids. Germline CDR1 reads SGHRS; CDR2 reads YFSETQ. The CDR3 spells CASTGGGAGEQYF.

Judged by frequency, this clonotype is medium-sized. The J gene is TRBJ2-3, the V gene TRBV19. Germline assignment: CDR1 LNHDA and CDR2 SQIVND (reference sequence). The CDR3 covers 15 residues. This CDR3 is CASSIGAASTDTQYF.

The V and J genes are TRBV7-2 and TRBJ2-5; TCRdb outputs TRBD1, but without DNA this stays unchecked. Germline V lookup: CDR1 SGHTA, CDR2 FQGNSA. The CDR3 is 14 amino acids. CDR3 residues: CASSLGQGWETQYF.

This chain links TRBV19 with TRBJ1-1. Germline CDR1 is LNHDA and CDR2 is SQIVND (reference sequence). The length of the CDR3 is 15 residues. The CDR3 region is CASSIDWALNTEAFF.

This clonotype is labeled medium-sized based on frequency. The chain carries TRBV30 and TRBJ1-5; TCRdb proposes TRBD1, but this gene call is untestable without DNA. CDR3 size: 13 residues. Germline V gene sequence: CDR1 GTSNPN, CDR2 SVGIG (reference sequence). The CDR3 loop reads CAWKGQGRGPQHF.

The gene calls are TRBV30 and TRBJ1-2; TCRdb's D call of TRBD1 is untestable without DNA. The CDR3 sequence is 13 residues long. CDR1 is GTSNPN, CDR2 SVGIG, per germline (reference sequence). The CDR3: CAWAGGLNYGYTF.

The chain uses TRBV11-2 and TRBJ2-7. This CDR3 region has 11 residues. Germline-derived CDR1 and CDR2 are SGHAT and FQNNGV. The CDR3 loop is CASSPYYEQYF. Drawing the rest from reference TRBV11-2 and TRBJ2-7, the complete variable domain is EAGVAQSPRYKIIEKRQSVAFWCNPISGHATLYWYQQILGQGPKLLIQFQNNGVVDDSQLPKDRFSAERLKGVDSTLKIQPAKLEDSAVYLCASSPYYEQYFGPGTRLTVT.

The rearrangement joins TRBV12-3 or TRBV12-4 to TRBJ1-5; TCRdb's assignment of TRBD1 cannot be checked, as there is no DNA. CDR3 length equals 14 residues. The CDR3 protein is CASSLDSQGQPQHF.

This clonotype ranks as medium-sized in terms of frequency. V is TRBV18 and J is TRBJ2-1. The CDR3 length is 12 residues. Germline CDR1 reads KGHSH; CDR2 reads LQKENI. The chain's CDR3 is CAITTEYNEQFF. Drawing the rest from reference TRBV18 and TRBJ2-1, the complete variable domain is NAGVMQNPRHLVRRRGQEARLRCSPMKGHSHVYWYRQLPEEGLKFMVYLQKENIIDESGMPKERFSAEFPKEGPSILRIQQVVRGDSAAYFCAITTEYNEQFFGPGTRLTVL.

The rearrangement uses TRBV20-1 and TRBJ2-5. Germline V gene data show CDR1 as DFQATT and CDR2 as SNEGSKA (reference sequence). The CDR3 has 13 residues. CDR3 in amino acids: CSPQTATQETQYF.